This T cell receptor beta chain derives from a study of T-cell reconstitution after alpha-beta-depleted transplantation in children. This clonotype was observed at least ten times. The ends lost 7 bases at V and 8 bases at J; junction bases unmatched: 8. In germline, CDR1 is MNHNS, CDR2 SASEGT. The CDR3 consists of 14 residues. TCRbeta library construction was performed incorporating unique molecular identifiers. TCRdb re-analysed the PCR reads in MiXCR, keeping a single row per CDR3 protein. The sample carries about 230,000 distinct CDR3 sequences, approximately 12% recorded once. The material sequenced was PBMCs from the stem cell graft donor, taken from the stem cell graft. The TCR comes from a human donor who donated a stem cell graft to a child with acute lymphoblastic leukemia. The chain has TRBV6-1 and TRBJ2-2, with 9 bases fitting TRBD1. This CDR3 is CASKKTGGVGELFF. The CDR3 nucleotides read TGTGCCAGCAAGAAAACAGGGGGCGTTGGGGAGCTGTTTTTT.